Each of the 10 T cell receptor beta chains below was sequenced from the same sample in a study of monozygotic twins with cystic fibrosis. Profiling relied on immunoSEQ multiplex PCR, and the TCRdb table lists in-frame clones only, not all of them. The table has about 19,000 clones, approximately 97% seen once; the top ten hold around 1.9%. The sample comprised blood. The receptor set was obtained from a young woman with cystic fibrosis.

The chain couples TRBV18 to TRBJ1-2; the D is unclear. Trimming cost V 5 bases and J 8 bases, with 15 bases left between them. Germline CDR1 KGHSH, CDR2 LQKENI. The CDR3 has 13 residues. CDR3 DNA sequence: TGTGCCAGCTCAACCGACCCTACCGGGGGCTACACCTTC. Its protein product is CASSTDPTGGYTF.

The chain has TRBV5-4 and TRBJ2-5; the match to TRBD2 covers 7 bases. CDR3 size: 14 residues. The trim removed 4 bases at V and 9 bases at J, leaving 12 bases unmatched. Looked up from germline, CDR1 is SGHNT and CDR2 is YYREEE (reference sequence). The DNA for the CDR3 is TGTGCCAGCAGCATTTATGAAGCTCGGGGGGCCCAGTACTTC. It specifies CASSIYEARGAQYF.

The chain is built from TRBV5-6 and TRBJ2-3; the D call may be TRBD1 or TRBD2 (6 bases each). The CDR3 is 15 amino acids. Trimming took 6 bases from V and 1 from J, leaving 15 bases between them. CDR1 is SGHDT, CDR2 YYEEEE, per germline. The CDR3 DNA reads as TGTGCCAGCATCCGAGTGGGGGGCCGCACAGATACGCAGTATTTT. This translates into CASIRVGGRTDTQYF.

CDR3 loop: CASSLVLGPLQRGGTSTDTQYF. CDR3 nucleotides: TGTGCCAGCAGCTTAGTCCTCGGCCCGCTCCAGCGGGGGGGCACTAGCACAGATACGCAGTATTTT. The V and J genes are TRBV7-8 and TRBJ2-3; 10 bases line up with TRBD2. The V segment lost 1 base and the J segment 0 bases; nucleotides outside the gene matches: 19. The CDR3 loop spans 22 amino acids. Germline values: CDR1 SGHVS, CDR2 FQNEAQ.

The chain couples TRBV5-5 to TRBJ2-7; 8 nucleotides align to TRBD1. The CDR3 runs 14 residues. V lost 5 bases and J lost 5; bases outside the gene matches: 9. Germline V gives CDR1 SGHKS, CDR2 YYEKEE (reference sequence). The CDR3 nucleotides read TGTGCCAGCAGTTCTACGGGACAGGACCACGAGCAGTACTTC. Its protein is CASSSTGQDHEQYF.

The chain couples TRBV28 to TRBJ1-5, with D possibly TRBD1 on 6 matching bases. The CDR3 has 12 amino acids. Trimming left V 7 bases short and J 8 bases short, with 12 bases between. Germline V gene sequence: CDR1 MDHEN, CDR2 SYDVKM. The CDR3 sequence: CASTGVGEPQHF. The DNA of the CDR3 is TGTGCCAGCACAGGGGTAGGTGAGCCCCAGCATTTT.

This chain connects TRBV18 to TRBJ1-2; no firm D call. The germline V gene has CDR1 KGHSH and CDR2 LQKENI. This CDR3 comprises 14 residues. Trimming removed 2 bases at V and 6 bases at J, with 13 bases between. Here the CDR3 reads CASSPTGRQNGYTF. The CDR3 coding sequence is TGTGCCAGCTCACCAACCGGGAGGCAAAATGGCTACACCTTC.

This chain connects TRBV2 to TRBJ2-7; TRBD2 agrees at 9 bases. The V segment lost 5 bases and the J segment 0 bases; nucleotides outside the gene matches: 8. The CDR3 is 16 residues long. From germline, CDR1 is SNHLY and CDR2 FYNNEI. CDR3 nucleotides: TGTGCCAGCAGTCAATCGACTAGCGGTAGCTCCTACGAGCAGTACTTC. Its protein product is CASSQSTSGSSYEQYF.

This chain joins TRBV5-1 and TRBJ2-7, with a tentative D call TRBD2 (5 bases). Trimming removed 4 bases at V and 4 bases at J, with 12 bases between. Germline V CDR1 and CDR2: SGHRS, YFSETQ. This CDR3 comprises 13 residues. In nucleotides, the CDR3 is TGCGCCAGCAGCCGAGGGCCCGAGTACGAGCAGTACTTC. Translated, it gives CASSRGPEYEQYF.

This chain connects TRBV19 to TRBJ1-1; the D is unclear. Germline V CDR1 and CDR2: LNHDA, SQIVND (reference sequence). This CDR3 is 15 amino acids long. Trimming cost V 7 bases and J 3 bases, with 18 bases left between them. CDR3 bases: TGTGCCAGTAATGGTGCAGGCAACGGTTACACTGAAGCTTTCTTT. Translating gives CASNGAGNGYTEAFF.